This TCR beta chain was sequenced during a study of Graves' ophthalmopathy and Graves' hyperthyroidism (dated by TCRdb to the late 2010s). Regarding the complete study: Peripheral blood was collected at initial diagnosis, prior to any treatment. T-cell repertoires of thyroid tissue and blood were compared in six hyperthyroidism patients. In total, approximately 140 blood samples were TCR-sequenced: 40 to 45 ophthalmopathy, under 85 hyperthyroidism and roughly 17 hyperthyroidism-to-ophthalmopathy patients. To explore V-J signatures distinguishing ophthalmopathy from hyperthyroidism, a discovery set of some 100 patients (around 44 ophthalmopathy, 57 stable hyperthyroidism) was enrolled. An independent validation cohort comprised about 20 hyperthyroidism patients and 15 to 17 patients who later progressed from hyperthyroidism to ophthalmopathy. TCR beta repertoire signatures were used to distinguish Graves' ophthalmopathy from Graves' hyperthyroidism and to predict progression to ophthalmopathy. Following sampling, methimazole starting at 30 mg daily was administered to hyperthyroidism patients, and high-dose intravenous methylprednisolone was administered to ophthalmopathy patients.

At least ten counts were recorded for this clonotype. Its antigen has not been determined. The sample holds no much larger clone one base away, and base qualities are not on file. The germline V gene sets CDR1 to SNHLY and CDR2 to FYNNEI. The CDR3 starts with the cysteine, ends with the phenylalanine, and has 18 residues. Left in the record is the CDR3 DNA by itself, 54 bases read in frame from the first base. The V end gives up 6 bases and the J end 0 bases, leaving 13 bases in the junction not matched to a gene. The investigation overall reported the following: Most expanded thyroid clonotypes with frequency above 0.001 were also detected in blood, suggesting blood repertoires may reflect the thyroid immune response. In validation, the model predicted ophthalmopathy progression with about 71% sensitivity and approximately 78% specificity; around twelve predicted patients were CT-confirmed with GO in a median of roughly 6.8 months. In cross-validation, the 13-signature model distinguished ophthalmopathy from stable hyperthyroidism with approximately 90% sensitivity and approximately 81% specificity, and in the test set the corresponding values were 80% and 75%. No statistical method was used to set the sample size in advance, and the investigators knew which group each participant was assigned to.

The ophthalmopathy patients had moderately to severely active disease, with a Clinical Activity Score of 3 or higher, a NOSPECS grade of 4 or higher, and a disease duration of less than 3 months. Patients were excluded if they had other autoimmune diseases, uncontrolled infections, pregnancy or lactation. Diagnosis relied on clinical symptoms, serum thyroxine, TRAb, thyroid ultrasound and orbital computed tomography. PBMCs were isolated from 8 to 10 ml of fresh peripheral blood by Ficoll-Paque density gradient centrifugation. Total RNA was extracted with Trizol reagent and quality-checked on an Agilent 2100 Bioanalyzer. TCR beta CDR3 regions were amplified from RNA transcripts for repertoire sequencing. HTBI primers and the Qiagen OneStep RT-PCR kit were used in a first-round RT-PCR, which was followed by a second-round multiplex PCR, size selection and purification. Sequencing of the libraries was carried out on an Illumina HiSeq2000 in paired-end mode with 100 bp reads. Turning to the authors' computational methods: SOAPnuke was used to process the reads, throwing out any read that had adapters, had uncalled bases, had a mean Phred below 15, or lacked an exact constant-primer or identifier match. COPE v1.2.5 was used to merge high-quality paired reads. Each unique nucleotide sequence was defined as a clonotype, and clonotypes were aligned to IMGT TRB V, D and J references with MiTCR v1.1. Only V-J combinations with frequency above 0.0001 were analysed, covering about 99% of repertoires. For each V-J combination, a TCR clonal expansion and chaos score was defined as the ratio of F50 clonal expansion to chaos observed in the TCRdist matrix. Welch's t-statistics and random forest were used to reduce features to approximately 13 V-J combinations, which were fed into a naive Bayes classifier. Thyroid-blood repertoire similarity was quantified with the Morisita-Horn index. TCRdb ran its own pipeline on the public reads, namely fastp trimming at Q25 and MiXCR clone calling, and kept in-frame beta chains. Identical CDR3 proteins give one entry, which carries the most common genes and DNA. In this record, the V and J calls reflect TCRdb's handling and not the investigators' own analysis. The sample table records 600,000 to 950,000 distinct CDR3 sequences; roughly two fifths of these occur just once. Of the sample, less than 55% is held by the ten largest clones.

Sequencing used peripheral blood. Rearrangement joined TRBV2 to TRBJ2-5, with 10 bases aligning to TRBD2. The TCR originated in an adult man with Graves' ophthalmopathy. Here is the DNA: TGTGCCAGCAGAGACTGGACTAGCGGTACGGTATACCAAGAGACCCAGTACTTC. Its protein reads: CASRDWTSGTVYQETQYF. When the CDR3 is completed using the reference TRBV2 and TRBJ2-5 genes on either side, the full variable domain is EPEVTQTPSHQVTQMGQEVILRCVPISNHLYFYWYRQILGQKVEFLVSFYNNEISEKSEIFDDQFSVERPDGSNFTLKIRSTKLEDSAMYFCASRDWTSGTVYQETQYFGPGTRLLVL.